The subject of this entry is one TCR beta chain. These data belong to a study of T cell responses to AZD1222 COVID-19 vaccine. Between the trimmed V and J ends, which lost 7 bases and 2 bases, there was a span of 23 bases. The CDR3 runs 17 residues. Germline V CDR1 and CDR2: SGHTA, FQGTGA. Profiled with immunoSEQ multiplex PCR; TCRdb holds only in-frame clones, not every one. Among roughly 170,000 clones listed, just over 90% were seen once. The specimen was peripheral blood, collected on day 0 of AZD1222 vaccination. The clonotype originates from an adult in good health. The rearrangement joins TRBV7-3 to TRBJ1-2, with D unresolved. The CDR3 sequence: CASKDASPLPSNYGYTF. As DNA, the CDR3 is TGTGCCAGCAAGGACGCCTCACCATTACCGTCGAACTATGGCTACACCTTC.